The clone carrying this T cell receptor beta chain was seen repeatedly, ten times or more. Its matching antigen is unknown. Since it is a stray read in a library aimed at alpha chains, this beta chain has a size that is not meaningful. Time point: sample taken at primary tumor resection. A total of approximately 75 untreated early-stage non-small cell lung cancer patients served as donors. Sequencing covered unsorted whole RNA taken from tumor, nontumor lung or frozen PBMC. This entry comes from a study of spatial heterogeneity in lung cancer. Study as a whole: Tumor-region TCR transcript counts correlated strongly with a T cell module score from matched bulk RNA-seq. Points from the study as a whole: How many expanded intratumoral alpha and beta TCRs were present tracked the tumor mutation count, which was a count of nonsynonymous mutations.

On each TCR cDNA molecule, a unique molecular identifier was present. TCRdb itself ran the 5' RACE reads through MiXCR, one entry per CDR3 protein. The sample lists about 17,000 distinct CDR3 sequences; 6.2% were seen once. Between the trimmed V and J ends, which lost 5 bases and 0 bases, there was a span of 5 bases. This CDR3 has 12 residues. CDR1 is GTSNPN, CDR2 SVGIG, per germline (reference sequence). This TCR derives from a male donor with early-stage non-small cell lung cancer. This material consisted of lung tumor tissue, taken at surgery. The chain employs TRBV30 and TRBJ2-1, with D possibly matching TRBD2 (5 bases). CDR3 DNA sequence: TGTGCCTGGGGGAGCTCCTACAATGAGCAGTTCTTC. This gives the protein CAWGSSYNEQFF.